The 28 T cell receptor beta chains presented below share a single source sample, sequenced in a study of vaccination and CD4 T cells after COVID-19. The Oncomine TCR Beta short-read assay generated sequence data from the DNA of cultured CD4+ T cells. TCRdb passed the PCR reads through MiXCR, listing each CDR3 protein once. The sample records over 20,000 distinct CDR3 sequences, about 40% being singletons. Treatment in this sample: roughly ten-day PBMC culture with coronavirus spike peptide pools or control peptides (ViraFEST assay). Their specific antigens are unknown. Sequencing input: CD4+ T cells from blood, cultured in vitro. Receptors were obtained from a human donor who had recovered from COVID-19.

This clonotype was observed a handful of times. The chain is built from TRBV20-1 and TRBJ2-5; TRBD2 matches 7 bases. Germline V gene data show CDR1 as DFQATT and CDR2 as SNEGSKA (reference sequence). V lost 3 bases to trimming and J lost 4 bases; unmatched junction nucleotides: 5. CDR3 length equals 13 residues. CDR3 nucleotide sequence: TGCAGTGCTAGCTTAGCGGGTCGAGAGACCCAGTACTTC. Translation gives CSASLAGRETQYF.

The chain combines TRBV4-2 with TRBJ1-2; D unresolved. The CDR3 extends over 14 amino acids. Germline values: CDR1 LGHNA, CDR2 YNFKEQ. The V end lost 1 base, the J end lost 2 bases, and 8 bases lay between the germline ends. This CDR3 is CASSQVGGNYGYTF. The CDR3 nucleotides are TGTGCCAGCAGCCAAGTTGGCGGAAACTATGGCTACACCTTC.

The V call is TRBV29-1, the J call TRBJ1-1; 8 nucleotides line up with TRBD1. V lost 7 bases, J lost 1 base, and 2 bases stayed unmatched. Per the germline V gene, CDR1 is SQVTM and CDR2 is ANQGSEA. This CDR3 region has 12 residues. As DNA, the CDR3 is TGCAGCGCAGACAGGGGGAACACTGAAGCTTTCTTT. It codes for CSADRGNTEAFF.

This chain joins TRBV7-2 and TRBJ2-3; 7 positions match TRBD1. CDR3 size: 13 residues. Germline CDR1 SGHTA, CDR2 FQGNSA. The trim removed 5 bases at V and 7 bases at J, leaving 6 bases unmatched. The CDR3 bases are TGTGCCAGCAGCACCTGGGACAGCAATACGCAGTATTTT. This encodes CASSTWDSNTQYF.

The CDR3 bases are TGTGCCAGTAGTAGAGGGGGCAGGAAGGTCACTGAAGCTTTCTTT. This sequence encodes CASSRGGRKVTEAFF. The chain is built from TRBV19 and TRBJ1-1; TRBD1 aligns across 7 bases. V was pared by 4 bases and J by 4 bases, with 9 bases of the junction left unmatched. The germline V gene encodes CDR1 LNHDA and CDR2 SQIVND (reference sequence). There are 15 residues in the CDR3.

This clonotype was detected a few times. This chain's CDR3 is CASSIAGEQFF. CDR3 DNA sequence: TGTGCCAGTAGTATAGCCGGGGAGCAGTTCTTC. The genes are TRBV19 and TRBJ2-1; D unclear. CDR3 size: 11 residues. V was trimmed by 1 base and J by 10 bases, leaving 5 bases between them. Germline CDR1 and CDR2: LNHDA and SQIVND (reference sequence). Supplemented by reference TRBV19 and TRBJ2-1, the full variable domain reads DGGITQSPKYLFRKEGQNVTLSCEQNLNHDAMYWYRQDPGQGLRLIYYSQIVNDFQKGDIAEGYSVSREKKESFPLTVTSAQKNPTAFYLCASSIAGEQFFGPGTRLTVL.

This rearrangement joins TRBV7-8 to TRBJ2-1; 10 bases match TRBD2. The CDR3 is 15 residues long. Per germline, CDR1 SGHVS and CDR2 FQNEAQ. Losses at the gene ends were 5 bases for V and 7 bases for J; bases not matched to a gene: 8. DNA for the CDR3: TGTGCCAGCAGCCACCTCCGGACTAGCGGTAATGAGCAGTTCTTC. Amino acid sequence: CASSHLRTSGNEQFF. The whole variable domain, remainder taken from reference TRBV7-8 and TRBJ2-1, is GAGVSQSPRYKVAKRGQDVALRCDPISGHVSLFWYQQALGQGPEFLTYFQNEAQLDKSGLPSDRFFAERPEGSVSTLKIQRTQQEDSAVYLCASSHLRTSGNEQFFGPGTRLTVL.

The V call is TRBV24-1, the J call TRBJ2-1, with a weak D call TRBD2 (5 bases). V dropped 2 bases and J dropped 7 bases, with 8 bases sitting between them. CDR1 and CDR2 from the germline V gene are KGHDR and SFDVKD. This CDR3 is built from 13 residues. The CDR3 is CATSDSGRNEQFF. The DNA for the CDR3 is TGTGCCACCAGTGATTCGGGGAGAAATGAGCAGTTCTTC.

This clonotype was observed a few times. The chain joins TRBV6-5 to TRBJ1-1, with no clear D. CDR1 is MNHEY, CDR2 SVGAGI, per germline. Trimming left V 2 bases short and J 4 bases short, with 8 bases between. The CDR3 contains 13 residues. The chain's CDR3 is CASSYLAATEAFF. The DNA for the CDR3 is TGTGCCAGCAGTTACCTGGCGGCCACTGAAGCTTTCTTT.

The genes are TRBV7-9 and TRBJ1-2; unclear D gene. CDR3 length: 12 residues. The V end was cut by 5 bases, the J end by 7 bases, with 11 bases between. Germline V lookup: CDR1 SEHNR, CDR2 FQNEAQ (reference sequence). CDR3 amino acids: CASSGEGFGYTF. As DNA, the CDR3 is TGTGCCAGCAGCGGAGAAGGGTTTGGCTACACCTTC.

The V gene is TRBV10-3, the J gene TRBJ2-3; 9 bases line up with TRBD2. V lost 6 bases, J lost 6 bases, and 7 bases stayed unmatched. CDR3 length: 14 amino acids. Germline-derived CDR1 and CDR2 are ENHRY and SYGVKD. The DNA of the CDR3 is TGTGCCATCAGCGGCGGGAGGGCTGGGGATACGCAGTATTTT. It encodes CAISGGRAGDTQYF.

This chain joins TRBV10-3 and TRBJ2-7; possible D gene TRBD1, 5 bases. V lost 6 bases and J lost 0, with 9 bases in between. Germline V CDR1 and CDR2: ENHRY, SYGVKD. This CDR3 has 13 residues. The CDR3 here is CAISGTGSYEQYF. Written as DNA, the CDR3 is TGTGCCATCAGCGGAACAGGCTCCTACGAGCAGTACTTC.

The J gene is TRBJ2-5, the V gene TRBV20-1; D may be TRBD2 (6 bases). Between the trimmed V and J ends, which lost 6 bases and 5 bases, there was a span of 22 bases. The CDR3 covers 15 residues. Germline values: CDR1 DFQATT, CDR2 SNEGSKA (reference sequence). CDR3 amino acids: CSARERPGLSETQYF. DNA of the CDR3: TGCAGTGCCCGTGAACGGCCGGGACTTTCGGAGACCCAGTACTTC.

This sequence joins TRBV7-9 and TRBJ1-6; D is unclear. The CDR3 extends over 14 amino acids. CDR1 is SEHNR and CDR2 is FQNEAQ in the germline V gene (reference sequence). V lost 1 base, J lost 5 bases, and 6 bases lay in between. In DNA, the CDR3 is TGTGCCAGCAGCTTAGGACGGAATAATTCACCCCTCCACTTT. Amino acids: CASSLGRNNSPLHF.

This clonotype was counted only a few times. The V and J genes are TRBV20-1 and TRBJ2-3; the match to TRBD1 covers 7 bases. The CDR3 runs 15 residues. V was pared by 0 bases and J by 7 bases, with 10 bases of the junction left unmatched. Germline values: CDR1 DFQATT, CDR2 SNEGSKA (reference sequence). The CDR3 DNA follows: TGCAGTGCTAGAGACGTAGGGGGCAGTTTTAATACGCAGTATTTT. Translation gives CSARDVGGSFNTQYF.

This chain uses TRBV5-1 with TRBJ2-1, with a weak D call TRBD2 (5 bases). CDR1 is SGHRS, CDR2 YFSETQ, per germline. The CDR3 runs 12 residues. V lost 4 bases to trimming and J lost 12 bases, with 14 bases between them. The CDR3 reads CASSIEGHGQFF. The CDR3 coding sequence is TGCGCCAGCAGCATAGAGGGTCACGGGCAGTTCTTC.

The V and J genes are TRBV5-1 and TRBJ1-1; D might be TRBD1 (5 bases). The V gene lost 0 bases and the J gene lost 1 base, with 7 bases spanning the gap. Germline values: CDR1 SGHRS, CDR2 YFSETQ. CDR3 length equals 14 residues. The CDR3 bases are TGCGCCAGCAGCTTGGAGGGGCCGAACACTGAAGCTTTCTTT. Translation gives CASSLEGPNTEAFF.

CDR3: CASRETGGLLLPQHF. As DNA, the CDR3 is TGTGCCAGCAGGGAGACAGGGGGCCTACTTCTGCCCCAGCATTTT. This rearrangement joins TRBV6-1 to TRBJ1-5; TRBD1 aligns across 10 bases. Germline V CDR1 and CDR2: MNHNS, SASEGT. Unmatched junction bases numbered 11, after V lost 6 bases and J lost 9 bases. CDR3 length: 15 amino acids.

The table lists this clonotype with a few counts. V and J are TRBV20-1 and TRBJ1-3, with TRBD1 matching 8 bases. From germline, CDR1 is DFQATT and CDR2 SNEGSKA (reference sequence). J gave up 4 bases and V 3 bases, and 8 bases lay outside the gene matches. The CDR3 sequence is 15 residues long. CDR3 loop: CSARGMTGVGNTIYF. In DNA, the CDR3 is TGCAGTGCTAGGGGAATGACAGGGGTCGGAAACACCATATATTTT.

The chain joins TRBV11-2 to TRBJ1-1; 10 nucleotides agree with TRBD1. With 5 bases clipped from V and 8 bases from J, the junction kept 5 bases outside the gene matches. Germline V gene lookup returns CDR1 SGHAT and CDR2 FQNNGV. The CDR3 covers 13 residues. This chain's CDR3 is CASSLDRGQEAFF. CDR3 bases: TGTGCCAGCAGCCTCGACAGGGGGCAGGAAGCTTTCTTT.

This sequence joins TRBV19 and TRBJ2-1; TRBD1 matches at 12 bases. With V trimmed by 3 bases and J by 9 bases, 3 bases remained unmatched. Germline V gene data show CDR1 as LNHDA and CDR2 as SQIVND (reference sequence). The CDR3 is 14 amino acids. CDR3 region: CASSIGTGGGEQFF. The DNA of the CDR3 is TGTGCCAGTAGTATTGGGACAGGGGGCGGTGAGCAGTTCTTC.

The gene calls are TRBV5-4 and TRBJ2-5; D is ambiguous. V lost 0 bases to trimming and J lost 1 base, with 4 bases between them. CDR3 size: 13 residues. Germline V gene sequence: CDR1 SGHNT, CDR2 YYREEE (reference sequence). CDR3 nucleotide sequence: TGTGCCAGCAGCTTGGGTGCCCAAGAGACCCAGTACTTC. It is translated as CASSLGAQETQYF.

The rearrangement joins TRBV20-1 to TRBJ2-1, with TRBD2 identical over 8 bases. The CDR3 length is 15 residues. Germline V gives CDR1 DFQATT, CDR2 SNEGSKA (reference sequence). Trimming cost V 2 bases and J 8 bases; bases outside gene matches: 11. CDR3 sequence: CSARPEQTGGDEQFF. CDR3 DNA sequence: TGCAGTGCTAGACCCGAGCAGACGGGGGGGGATGAGCAGTTCTTC.

The V and J genes are TRBV7-2 and TRBJ2-1, with 8 bases matching TRBD2. There are 14 residues in the CDR3. Per germline, CDR1 SGHTA and CDR2 FQGNSA. The trim removed 10 bases at V and 9 bases at J, leaving 14 bases unmatched. CDR3 residues: CATQLNGRAGEQFF. CDR3 in DNA: TGTGCCACTCAGCTTAACGGGAGGGCAGGTGAGCAGTTCTTC. Complete variable domain (other parts from reference TRBV7-2 and TRBJ2-1): GAGVSQSPSNKVTEKGKDVELRCDPISGHTALYWYRQSLGQGLEFLIYFQGNSAPDKSGLPSDRFSAERTGGSVSTLTIQRTQQEDSAVYLCATQLNGRAGEQFFGPGTRLTVL.

DNA for the CDR3: TGTGCCAGCAGCTTAAGACCCTACGAGCAGTACTTC. Translating it yields CASSLRPYEQYF. The rearrangement uses TRBV7-2 and TRBJ2-7; no clear D. Germline assignment: CDR1 SGHTA and CDR2 FQGNSA. The CDR3 is 12 amino acids. The V end lost 2 bases, the J end lost 2 bases, and 4 bases lay between the germline ends.

Notes on this clonotype: One junction end disagrees with the germline gene, perhaps due to a read error. V usage is TRBV6-1 and J usage is TRBJ2-7; D ambiguous. This CDR3 region has 12 residues. Looked up from germline, CDR1 is MNHNS and CDR2 is SASEGT. In DNA form, the CDR3 reads TGTGTCAGCAAGGGATCCAGCTACGAGCAGTACTTC. Its translation: CVSKGSSYEQYF.

This clonotype was recorded a few times. The chain uses TRBV29-1 and TRBJ1-5; the D gene is possibly TRBD1 (6 bases). V lost 5 bases and J lost 2, with 10 bases in between. The CDR3 extends over 13 amino acids. Germline values: CDR1 SQVTM, CDR2 ANQGSEA. The CDR3 reads CSVWAGGNQPQHF. The CDR3 nucleotides are TGCAGCGTTTGGGCAGGGGGCAATCAGCCCCAGCATTTT. The complete variable domain, with remaining parts taken from reference TRBV29-1 and TRBJ1-5, reads SAVISQKPSRDICQRGTSLTIQCQVDSQVTMMFWYRQQPGQSLTLIATANQGSEATYESGFVIDKFPISRPNLTFSTLTVSNMSPEDSSIYLCSVWAGGNQPQHFGDGTRLSIL.

J is TRBJ2-4 and V is TRBV6-5; D may correspond to TRBD1 or TRBD2 (5 bases each). The CDR3 runs 16 residues. Looked up from germline, CDR1 is MNHEY and CDR2 is SVGAGI. Deletions cut 4 bases from V and 0 bases from J, with 13 bases between. The CDR3 sequence is CASSSGAQLAKNIQYF. For the CDR3, the DNA is TGTGCCAGCAGTTCCGGGGCCCAACTAGCCAAAAACATTCAGTACTTC.